Following are 25 T cell receptor beta chains from one sample sequenced in a study of blood T cell repertoires in COVID-19. The table came from immunoSEQ multiplex PCR; TCRdb's copy has only in-frame clones and leaves some out. The table records 200,000 to 300,000 clones, 70% to 90% of them present only once. Sequencing was performed on peripheral blood. These receptors originate from a woman between 55 and 75 years old with COVID-19, enrolled during active disease.

The V call is TRBV2, the J call TRBJ1-2, with TRBD1 matching over 9 bases. The CDR3 length is 12 residues. CDR1 is SNHLY, CDR2 FYNNEI, per germline. The trim removed 8 bases at V and 8 bases at J, leaving 6 bases unmatched. The CDR3 is CASVGQGMGYTF. DNA for the CDR3: TGTGCCAGCGTGGGACAGGGCATGGGCTACACCTTC.

V usage is TRBV5-1 and J usage is TRBJ2-5, with D tentatively TRBD2 (5 bases). The CDR3 covers 13 residues. CDR1 SGHRS and CDR2 YFSETQ come from the germline V gene. Trimming stripped 2 bases from V and 7 bases from J, with 12 bases between. CDR3 nucleotide sequence: TGCGCCAGCAGCTTTTCCAGCGGTGGGACCCAGTACTTC. Its translation: CASSFSSGGTQYF.

The J gene is TRBJ2-7, the V gene TRBV6-6, with 12 bases matching TRBD2. CDR3 length equals 16 residues. Per the germline V gene, CDR1 is MNHNY and CDR2 is SVGAGI (reference sequence). V dropped 0 bases and J dropped 3; count of bases not matched to a gene: 3. The CDR3 DNA is TGTGCCAGCAGTTACTCCCTAGCGGGAGGGTACTACGAGCAGTACTTC. It specifies CASSYSLAGGYYEQYF.

This chain connects TRBV20-1 to TRBJ1-3; D gene uncertain. V was clipped by 3 bases and J by 0 bases, with 9 bases between them. The CDR3 totals 14 residues. Germline CDR1 DFQATT, CDR2 SNEGSKA (reference sequence). The CDR3 nucleotides are TGCAGTGCTAGTGGCAGTCCCTCTGGAAACACCATATATTTT. Translating gives CSASGSPSGNTIYF.

This chain uses TRBV11-2 with TRBJ2-1, with 9 bases matching TRBD2. The V and J ends lost 2 bases and 7 bases, in that order; junction bases with no gene match: 9. The length of the CDR3 is 16 residues. From germline, CDR1 is SGHAT and CDR2 FQNNGV. The DNA for the CDR3 is TGTGCCAGCAGCTTACGGCGGGAGGGCCGAGGGAATGAGCAGTTCTTC. Protein: CASSLRREGRGNEQFF.

The chain has TRBV7-8 and TRBJ2-1; 13 bases match TRBD2. The CDR3 covers 17 residues. Germline assignment: CDR1 SGHVS and CDR2 FQNEAQ. The J segment lost 6 bases and the V segment lost 5 bases, leaving 10 bases of the junction unmatched. CDR3 sequence: CASSLSGLAGVSNEQFF. The CDR3 bases are TGTGCCAGCAGCCTCAGCGGACTAGCGGGAGTATCCAATGAGCAGTTCTTC.

In its sample, this clone was seen once. This chain connects TRBV7-2 to TRBJ2-1, with 11 bases fitting TRBD2. Germline V lookup: CDR1 SGHTA, CDR2 FQGNSA. Germline trimming cut 2 bases from V and 9 bases from J; bases unmatched to any gene: 3. This CDR3 comprises 14 residues. CDR3 sequence: CASSLTSGRGEQFF. CDR3 nucleotide sequence: TGTGCCAGCAGCTTAACTAGCGGGAGAGGTGAGCAGTTCTTC.

The J gene is TRBJ2-1, the V gene TRBV5-6; the D gene is possibly TRBD2 (5 bases). Trimming removed 2 bases from V and 0 bases from J, with 15 bases in between. The CDR3 has 17 amino acids. Germline CDR1 is SGHDT and CDR2 is YYEEEE. The CDR3 sequence: CASSFGGPWSSYNEQFF. CDR3 nucleotides: TGTGCCAGCAGCTTCGGAGGACCTTGGAGCTCCTACAATGAGCAGTTCTTC.

The rearrangement uses TRBV18 and TRBJ1-5, with TRBD1 matching 8 bases. CDR3 length: 16 residues. Germline V gives CDR1 KGHSH, CDR2 LQKENI. V was clipped by 4 bases and J by 6 bases; unmatched bases: 11. This CDR3 is CASSQQGAIQFQPQHF. CDR3 nucleotide sequence: TGTGCCAGCTCACAGCAGGGGGCAATACAATTTCAGCCCCAGCATTTT. Together with reference TRBV18 and TRBJ1-5, the CDR3 gives the full variable domain: NAGVMQNPRHLVRRRGQEARLRCSPMKGHSHVYWYRQLPEEGLKFMVYLQKENIIDESGMPKERFSAEFPKEGPSILRIQQVVRGDSAAYFCASSQQGAIQFQPQHFGDGTRLSIL.

This clone was seen only once. The V gene is TRBV21-1, the J gene TRBJ2-7; no check of the table's D call, TRBD2, against the DNA was made. TRBV21-1 is termed a pseudogene. This CDR3 has 16 residues. DNA for the CDR3: TGTGCCAGCAGCAAAAGGGCTAGCGGACCCTCCTACGAGCAGTACTTC. It encodes CASSKRASGPSYEQYF.

The V gene is TRBV5-4, the J gene TRBJ1-5, with a weak D call TRBD1 (5 bases). The CDR3 has 15 residues. The V and J ends lost 7 bases and 4 bases respectively, with 18 bases between them. Per germline, CDR1 SGHNT and CDR2 YYREEE (reference sequence). The CDR3 protein is CASYPWGTDNQPQHF. CDR3 nucleotide sequence: TGTGCCAGCTACCCTTGGGGGACTGATAATCAGCCCCAGCATTTT.

V gene TRBV24-1 combines with J gene TRBJ2-3; D perhaps matches TRBD2 (6 bases). The germline gives CDR1 KGHDR, CDR2 SFDVKD. The CDR3 contains 14 residues. Trimming removed 5 bases from V and 3 bases from J, with 11 bases in between. CDR3 sequence: CATSAGVATDTQYF. The CDR3 region has the DNA TGTGCCACCAGTGCGGGGGTTGCTACAGATACGCAGTATTTT.

The chain carries TRBV27 and TRBJ2-2; D is perhaps TRBD2 (6 bases). The CDR3 extends over 15 amino acids. V lost 4 bases and J lost 5, with 14 bases in between. Germline CDR1 MNHEY, CDR2 SMNVEV (reference sequence). CDR3 nucleotides: TGTGCCAGCAGTTCGACTAGTTTCACTACCGGGGAGCTGTTTTTT. This sequence encodes CASSSTSFTTGELFF.

The chain uses TRBV29-1 and TRBJ2-5; D is ambiguous. The V and J ends lost 2 bases and 5 bases respectively, with 3 bases between them. CDR3 length: 10 amino acids. Germline CDR1 reads SQVTM; CDR2 reads ANQGSEA. CDR3 coding DNA: TGCAGCGTTGAACTGGAGACCCAGTACTTC. Its translation is CSVELETQYF.

The genes are TRBV6-5 and TRBJ1-3; D gene unclear. The germline CDR1 and CDR2 sequences are MNHEY and SVGAGI. This CDR3 has 12 amino acids. V was shortened by 4 bases and J by 7 bases, with 8 bases between the two germline ends. The CDR3 spells CASSSTWNTIYF. The DNA of the CDR3 is TGTGCCAGCAGTTCAACTTGGAACACCATATATTTT.

CDR3 region: CSVEAIPGPPSGGYTF. In nucleotides, the CDR3 is TGCAGCGTTGAAGCAATACCGGGCCCCCCAAGCGGTGGCTACACCTTC. V gene TRBV29-1 combines with J gene TRBJ1-2; no definite D call. Germline values: CDR1 SQVTM, CDR2 ANQGSEA. There are 16 residues in the CDR3. V lost 1 base, J lost 7 bases, and 22 bases lay in between.

The rearrangement uses TRBV28 and TRBJ1-2, with D possibly being TRBD1 (6 bases). Germline CDR1 and CDR2: MDHEN and SYDVKM. The length of the CDR3 is 16 residues. Trimming pared 3 bases from V and 8 bases from J, leaving 22 bases between. CDR3 bases: TGTGCCAGCAGTTTTAGGGGGGGACGACGGCAGGGAGGCTACACCTTC. Amino acid sequence: CASSFRGGRRQGGYTF.

This clone was observed a handful of times. The chain employs TRBV12-5 and TRBJ2-1, with 9 bases aligning to TRBD1. The ends lost 2 bases at V and 7 bases at J; junction bases unmatched: 3. This CDR3 spans 14 amino acids. CDR1 LGHNT and CDR2 FRNRAP come from the germline V gene. CDR3 in DNA: TGTGCTAGTGGTTTGAGTGGGACAGGGAATGAGCAGTTCTTC. It yields the protein CASGLSGTGNEQFF.

The J gene is TRBJ2-5, the V gene TRBV30, with 9 bases identical to TRBD2. The trim removed 0 bases at V and 1 base at J, leaving 3 bases unmatched. Germline V gene sequence: CDR1 GTSNPN, CDR2 SVGIG (reference sequence). The CDR3 is made up of 15 amino acids. For the CDR3, the DNA is TGTGCCTGGAGTGTACCAGCGGGAGGCCAAGAGACCCAGTACTTC. This sequence encodes CAWSVPAGGQETQYF.

The DNA of the CDR3 is TGTGCCAGCAGCTTTAGCGGGTCGAACACCGGGGAGCTGTTTTTT. Translation: CASSFSGSNTGELFF. The V gene is TRBV11-2, the J gene TRBJ2-2, with 7 bases matching TRBD2. From germline, CDR1 is SGHAT and CDR2 FQNNGV. The V segment lost 3 bases and the J segment 0 bases; nucleotides outside the gene matches: 1. This CDR3 is built from 15 residues. Complete variable domain (other parts from reference TRBV11-2 and TRBJ2-2): EAGVAQSPRYKIIEKRQSVAFWCNPISGHATLYWYQQILGQGPKLLIQFQNNGVVDDSQLPKDRFSAERLKGVDSTLKIQPAKLEDSAVYLCASSFSGSNTGELFFGEGSRLTVL.

The chain recombines TRBV6-2 or TRBV6-3 with TRBJ1-1; D is undetermined. The CDR3 contains 14 residues. The V gene's germline CDR1 is MNHEY and CDR2 SVGEGT. The ends were cut back, 6 bases at V and 1 base at J, with 12 bases in the middle. The CDR3 sequence: CASSLLRANTEAFF. For the CDR3, the DNA is TGTGCCAGCAGCCTACTGAGGGCGAACACTGAAGCTTTCTTT.

This chain joins TRBV28 and TRBJ1-5; the match to TRBD1 covers 12 bases. The CDR3 spans 17 residues. CDR1 and CDR2 from the germline V gene are MDHEN and SYDVKM. V lost 6 bases to trimming and J lost 1 base; unmatched junction nucleotides: 7. CDR3 coding DNA: TGTGCCAGCAGGCGCGGGACAGGGGGCGGAAGCAATCAGCCCCAGCATTTT. Residues: CASRRGTGGGSNQPQHF.

The V call is TRBV14, the J call TRBJ2-2, with TRBD1 identical over 8 bases. CDR3 size: 16 residues. Germline CDR1 reads SGHDN; CDR2 reads FVKESK. Unmatched junction bases numbered 5, after V lost 2 bases and J lost 3 bases. The DNA of the CDR3 is TGTGCCAGCAGCCAAATTACAGGGGGTTACACCGGGGAGCTGTTTTTT. It encodes CASSQITGGYTGELFF.

This clone appeared once. V is TRBV6-1 and J is TRBJ1-5, with no clear D. Germline V gene lookup returns CDR1 MNHNS and CDR2 SASEGT. The CDR3 spans 12 residues. Trimming stripped 2 bases from V and 6 bases from J, with 5 bases between. The DNA of the CDR3 is TGTGCCAGCAGTGAACTTTTTCAGCCCCAGCATTTT. This gives the protein CASSELFQPQHF.

CDR3 residues: CASSLTARTANTEAFF. The CDR3, as DNA: TGTGCCAGCAGCTTAACCGCCCGGACAGCCAACACTGAAGCTTTCTTT. The chain links TRBV7-3 to TRBJ1-1; D might be TRBD1 (6 bases). Looked up from germline, CDR1 is SGHTA and CDR2 is FQGTGA. Trimming removed 0 bases at V and 2 bases at J, with 13 bases between. The CDR3 length is 16 residues.